The 23 T cell receptor beta chains reported below all come from one sample, sequenced in a study of blood T cell repertoires in COVID-19. Clones were read by immunoSEQ multiplex PCR, and TCRdb kept only the in-frame ones, dropping some. The sample records under 300,000 clones, 75% to 90% being singletons. The sequenced sample was peripheral blood. Every receptor here comes from a man aged 45 to 65 with acute or convalescent COVID-19.

The rearrangement joins TRBV2 to TRBJ1-6; 10 positions match TRBD1. CDR1 and CDR2 from the germline V gene are SNHLY and FYNNEI. The CDR3 consists of 14 residues. V was clipped by 6 bases and J by 10 bases; unmatched bases: 6. In DNA form, the CDR3 reads TGTGCCAGCAGCCAACGGGACAGGGGCTCACCCCTCCACTTT. As protein: CASSQRDRGSPLHF.

The CDR3 sequence is CASSFGLVEAFF. The CDR3 DNA reads as TGTGCCAGCAGCTTTGGACTGGTTGAAGCTTTCTTT. The V gene is TRBV6-6, the J gene TRBJ1-1, with D hard to call. Trimming cost V 6 bases and J 7 bases, with 12 bases left between them. The CDR3 is 12 residues long. In germline, CDR1 is MNHNY, CDR2 SVGAGI (reference sequence).

The chain joins TRBV30 to TRBJ2-5, with D possibly matching TRBD1 (5 bases). In germline, CDR1 is GTSNPN, CDR2 SVGIG (reference sequence). This CDR3 has 14 residues. The germline V and J ends were trimmed by 5 bases and 3 bases, with 16 bases remaining between them. The CDR3 loop is CAWDPGHAEETQYF. In DNA, the CDR3 is TGTGCCTGGGACCCTGGACACGCCGAAGAGACCCAGTACTTC.

This chain connects TRBV6-1 to TRBJ1-1, with D maybe TRBD1 (5 bases). V was shortened by 2 bases and J by 6 bases, with 7 bases between the two germline ends. This CDR3 region has 12 residues. Germline V CDR1 and CDR2: MNHNS, SASEGT. The DNA of the CDR3 is TGTGCCAGCAGTGAATGGGGCTCTGAAGCTTTCTTT. This sequence encodes CASSEWGSEAFF.

Only one count was recorded for this clone. The chain has TRBV5-8 and TRBJ2-1, with 9 bases fitting TRBD1. The V gene's germline CDR1 is SGHTS and CDR2 YDEGEE. The V and J ends lost 3 bases and 8 bases, in that order; junction bases with no gene match: 9. CDR3 size: 15 residues. CDR3 sequence: CASSSRDRELDEQFF. In DNA, the CDR3 is TGTGCCAGCAGCTCCCGGGACAGGGAATTGGATGAGCAGTTCTTC. Full variable domain (remainder filled in from reference TRBV5-8 and TRBJ2-1): EAGVTQSPTHLIKTRGQQATLRCSPISGHTSVYWYQQALGLGLQFLLWYDEGEERNRGNFPPRFSGRQFPNYSSELNVNALELEDSALYLCASSSRDRELDEQFFGPGTRLTVL.

This clone was observed a single time. The chain has TRBV7-3 and TRBJ2-2, with 8 bases identical to TRBD2. The CDR3 sequence is 16 residues long. Germline lookup yields CDR1 SGHTA and CDR2 FQGTGA. With 5 bases clipped from V and 0 bases from J, the junction kept 5 bases outside the gene matches. The CDR3 region has the DNA TGTGCCAGCAGCACCTTAGCGGGGACGAACACCGGGGAGCTGTTTTTT. It codes for CASSTLAGTNTGELFF.

This clone is a singleton in its sample. The V call is TRBV5-1, the J call TRBJ2-5, with TRBD1 matching over 7 bases. CDR1 and CDR2 (germline): SGHRS, YFSETQ. J lost 5 bases, V lost 4 bases, and 8 bases had no gene match. The length of the CDR3 is 14 residues. The CDR3: CASSHGQAQETQYF. The DNA of the CDR3 is TGCGCCAGCAGCCATGGACAGGCCCAGGAGACCCAGTACTTC.

The chain employs TRBV12-3 or TRBV12-4 and TRBJ2-1; 7 nucleotides match TRBD1. The CDR3 has 13 amino acids. Germline trimming cut 5 bases from V and 6 bases from J; bases unmatched to any gene: 4. In nucleotides, the CDR3 is TGTGCCAGCAGTGGGGACAGTTCCAATGAGCAGTTCTTC. It specifies CASSGDSSNEQFF.

This rearrangement joins TRBV11-3 to TRBJ2-7, with TRBD1 matching over 8 bases. Per the germline V gene, CDR1 is SGHNT and CDR2 is YENEEA. The CDR3 length is 13 residues. V lost 2 bases and J lost 7; bases outside the gene matches: 4. The CDR3, as DNA: TGTGCCAGCAGCTTAAGCCGACAGGGGGAGCAGTACTTC. Its protein is CASSLSRQGEQYF.

The V and J genes are TRBV3-1 (or the pseudogene TRBV3-2) and TRBJ2-2; 8 nucleotides align to TRBD1. V gave up 2 bases and J gave up 5 bases; unmatched junction bases: 4. The germline V gene has CDR1 LGHDT and CDR2 YNNKEL (reference sequence). The CDR3 is 15 amino acids. CDR3 residues: CASSQLQGATGELFF. CDR3 coding DNA: TGTGCCAGCAGCCAACTTCAGGGGGCGACCGGGGAGCTGTTTTTT.

The chain couples TRBV30 to TRBJ1-5; D gene ambiguous. The CDR3 runs to 16 residues. Trimming pared 0 bases from V and 0 bases from J, leaving 12 bases between. Germline CDR1 reads GTSNPN; CDR2 reads SVGIG (reference sequence). The CDR3 loop is CAWSVKETYSNQPQHF. CDR3 DNA sequence: TGTGCCTGGAGTGTAAAGGAGACTTATAGCAATCAGCCCCAGCATTTT.

The rearrangement links TRBV11-3 to TRBJ2-7, with TRBD1 identical over 10 bases. The CDR3 totals 15 residues. The V and J ends lost 2 bases and 0 bases, in that order; junction bases with no gene match: 1. Germline V gene sequence: CDR1 SGHNT, CDR2 YENEEA. As DNA, the CDR3 is TGTGCCAGCAGCTTACGGACAGGGGGCTCCTACGAGCAGTACTTC. Residues: CASSLRTGGSYEQYF.

V usage is TRBV7-3 and J usage is TRBJ2-1; possibly TRBD1 for D (5 bases). This CDR3 has 13 amino acids. V lost 5 bases and J lost 9, with 14 bases in between. The germline V gene has CDR1 SGHTA and CDR2 FQGTGA. The CDR3 loop is CASSKGSVGEQFF. CDR3 bases: TGTGCCAGCAGCAAGGGGTCAGTGGGTGAGCAGTTCTTC.

This chain links TRBV29-1 with TRBJ1-6, with a weak D call TRBD1 (5 bases). V was shortened by 7 bases and J by 8 bases, with 18 bases between the two germline ends. This CDR3 is built from 14 residues. Germline V gene lookup returns CDR1 SQVTM and CDR2 ANQGSEA. The CDR3 loop reads CSATVGGVYSPLHF. The CDR3 DNA reads TGCAGCGCAACAGTTGGGGGGGTCTATTCACCCCTCCACTTT.

This clone occurred once. This chain uses TRBV18 with TRBJ2-2; 8 bases line up with TRBD1. V shed 3 bases and J 4 bases; nucleotides not matched to a gene: 10. The CDR3 has 17 residues. Germline values: CDR1 KGHSH, CDR2 LQKENI. The CDR3 DNA reads TGTGCCAGCTCACCGACGCTGACAGGGGTGGGCACCGGGGAGCTGTTTTTT. Translated: CASSPTLTGVGTGELFF.

The gene calls are TRBV15 and TRBJ1-5; D is possibly TRBD1 (5 bases). The CDR3 loop spans 15 amino acids. Trimming shortened V by 3 bases and J by 6 bases, and 15 bases separated the two germline ends. Germline V lookup: CDR1 LNHNV, CDR2 YYDKDF (reference sequence). CDR3 DNA: TGTGCCACCAGCAGCACACCATGGGGGGGTCAGCCCCAGCATTTT. Residues: CATSSTPWGGQPQHF.

V and J are TRBV7-2 and TRBJ1-5; no firm D call. The CDR3 is 15 residues long. V was pared by 5 bases and J by 5 bases, with 16 bases between. Germline V gives CDR1 SGHTA, CDR2 FQGNSA. The CDR3 sequence: CASSPDQAQYQPQHF. The DNA for the CDR3 is TGTGCCAGCAGCCCAGACCAGGCCCAGTATCAGCCCCAGCATTTT.

CDR3 region: CASSLGTADEQYF. CDR3 nucleotide sequence: TGCGCCAGCAGCCTTGGGACAGCGGACGAGCAGTACTTC. The chain links TRBV5-1 to TRBJ2-7, with 7 bases that match TRBD1. The CDR3 has 13 amino acids. The ends lost 4 bases at V and 5 bases at J; junction bases unmatched: 6. Germline V gene data show CDR1 as SGHRS and CDR2 as YFSETQ.

The gene calls are TRBV7-2 and TRBJ2-7, with D unresolved. This CDR3 has 14 amino acids. Germline V gene sequence: CDR1 SGHTA, CDR2 FQGNSA. Trimming left V 2 bases short and J 3 bases short, with 11 bases between. As DNA, the CDR3 is TGTGCCAGCAGCTTAACAAGCGCTGACTACGAGCAGTACTTC. It translates to CASSLTSADYEQYF.

The rearrangement uses TRBV2 and TRBJ1-1; 8 bases agree with TRBD1. Trimming removed 1 base from V and 0 bases from J; junction bases left unmatched: 4. The CDR3 is made up of 16 amino acids. Germline lookup yields CDR1 SNHLY and CDR2 FYNNEI. CDR3 region: CASSEGQGLMNTEAFF. In DNA, the CDR3 is TGTGCCAGCAGTGAAGGACAGGGGCTCATGAACACTGAAGCTTTCTTT.

The genes are TRBV18 and TRBJ1-3; 8 nucleotides agree with TRBD1. The CDR3 is made up of 15 amino acids. J was trimmed by 2 bases and V by 6 bases; bases with no gene match: 6. Germline V gene data show CDR1 as KGHSH and CDR2 as LQKENI. The CDR3: CASSRGQAPGNTIYF. CDR3 bases: TGTGCCAGCTCCAGGGGGCAGGCTCCTGGAAACACCATATATTTT.

This sequence joins TRBV4-1 and TRBJ2-3; TRBD1 matches at 10 bases. The V gene end was trimmed by 4 bases and the J gene end by 4 bases; junction bases not matched to a gene: 8. The CDR3 spans 16 residues. The germline gives CDR1 MGHRA, CDR2 YSYEKL. The CDR3 DNA is TGCGCCAGCAGCCCAGAGCCGGGACAGGGGCCAGATACGCAGTATTTT. It is translated as CASSPEPGQGPDTQYF.

The rearrangement links TRBV7-3 to TRBJ2-3; D is possibly TRBD1 (6 bases). Germline V gives CDR1 SGHTA, CDR2 FQGTGA. This CDR3 comprises 14 residues. Trimming removed 2 bases from V and 2 bases from J, with 8 bases in between. The CDR3 DNA follows: TGTGCCAGCAGCTTATCAGGGGACACAGATACGCAGTATTTT. Protein product: CASSLSGDTDTQYF.